These 27 T cell receptor beta chains originate from one sample sequenced in a study of shared clonotypes between healthy human individuals. The protocol was immunoSEQ multiplex PCR, while the TCRdb copy is restricted to in-frame clones and leaves out a portion. Among about 2.1 million clones listed, roughly 95% were seen once. CD45RO-negative cells were positively selected for CCR7, leaving out terminally differentiated effector memory CD45RA+ cells. Material: naive CD8+ T cells from PBMCs. The receptors come from a man between 18 and 29 years old in good health. Some clones in this sample may be carry-over from other donors' samples.

Only one count was recorded for this clone. The chain couples TRBV2 to TRBJ2-3, with D possibly TRBD2 on 6 matching bases. Germline CDR1 is SNHLY and CDR2 is FYNNEI. The CDR3 is 15 amino acids. Trimming shortened V by 3 bases and J by 8 bases, and 18 bases separated the two germline ends. This chain's CDR3 is CASSEKLAQGGTQYF. Here the CDR3 DNA reads TGTGCCAGCAGTGAGAAGCTAGCCCAGGGAGGTACGCAGTATTTT.

J is TRBJ1-2 and V is TRBV30; D is unresolved. Trimming cost V 2 bases and J 6 bases, with 10 bases left between them. This CDR3 has 12 residues. Germline V gene data show CDR1 as GTSNPN and CDR2 as SVGIG (reference sequence). The CDR3 loop reads CAWSLERNGYTF. In nucleotides, the CDR3 is TGTGCCTGGAGTTTAGAGAGGAATGGCTACACCTTC.

The CDR3 bases are TGCGCCAGCAGCTGGTCCCTAGGATACGAGCAGTACTTC. This codes for CASSWSLGYEQYF. The rearrangement links TRBV5-1 to TRBJ2-7; D gene ambiguous. CDR3 size: 13 residues. V lost 3 bases and J lost 4, with 11 bases in between. Germline V gene lookup returns CDR1 SGHRS and CDR2 YFSETQ.

CDR3 protein: CASSEENWTVQVPPDEQFF. In DNA, the CDR3 is TGTGCCAGCAGTGAAGAAAACTGGACGGTCCAGGTCCCCCCGGATGAGCAGTTCTTC. The J gene is TRBJ2-1, the V gene TRBV6-1; unclear D gene. V was pared by 1 base and J by 8 bases, with 27 bases between. The CDR3 sequence is 19 residues long. Germline CDR1 is MNHNS and CDR2 is SASEGT.

V gene TRBV19 combines with J gene TRBJ2-7; 10 bases map to TRBD1. CDR1 and CDR2 (germline): LNHDA, SQIVND (reference sequence). Trimming removed 7 bases from V and 3 bases from J; junction bases left unmatched: 6. The CDR3 has 14 residues. This CDR3 is CASNFGTGDYEQYF. DNA of the CDR3: TGTGCCAGTAACTTCGGGACAGGGGACTACGAGCAGTACTTC.

The chain uses TRBV5-8 and TRBJ1-1; the D gene is possibly TRBD1 (5 bases). CDR1 and CDR2 (germline): SGHTS, YDEGEE. This CDR3 contains 13 residues. Deletions cut 4 bases from V and 6 bases from J, with 13 bases between. CDR3 amino acids: CASSQNRRSEAFF. DNA for the CDR3: TGTGCCAGCAGCCAGAACAGGAGATCTGAAGCTTTCTTT.

The chain combines TRBV4-3 with TRBJ1-2; D call uncertain. Trimming left V 0 bases short and J 4 bases short, with 15 bases between. The CDR3 sequence is 16 residues long. From germline, CDR1 is LGHNA and CDR2 YSLEER. The CDR3 nucleotides read TGCGCCAGCAGCCAAGAAGCGAGGGTTGGGGTCTATGGCTACACCTTC. As protein: CASSQEARVGVYGYTF.

On this clone: One base separates it from a far larger clone, so it is likely a read error. V usage is TRBV10-1 and J usage is TRBJ1-1; no clear D gene. Germline lookup yields CDR1 WNHNN and CDR2 SYGVQD (reference sequence). V was cut by 4 bases and J by 0 bases, with 6 bases left in between. The CDR3 totals 13 residues. CDR3: CASSGTVNTEAFF. CDR3 nucleotides: TGCGCCAGCAGTGGGACGGTGAACACTGAAGCTTTCTTT.

This chain joins TRBV27 and TRBJ1-1; the D is unclear. Germline CDR1 reads MNHEY; CDR2 reads SMNVEV (reference sequence). Trimming removed 6 bases at V and 1 base at J, with 12 bases between. CDR3 size: 14 residues. CDR3 sequence: CASSPNPSNTEAFF. CDR3 sequence (DNA): TGTGCCAGCAGCCCTAACCCGTCGAACACTGAAGCTTTCTTT.

This clone came up once. The J gene is TRBJ2-7, the V gene TRBV2, with D perhaps TRBD1 or TRBD2 (5 bases each). Germline V gene sequence: CDR1 SNHLY, CDR2 FYNNEI. Trimming stripped 2 bases from V and 2 bases from J, with 13 bases between. CDR3 length equals 15 residues. CDR3 residues: CASSEWFGTTYEQYF. The CDR3 region has the DNA TGTGCCAGCAGTGAATGGTTCGGGACCACCTACGAGCAGTACTTC. Combining the CDR3 with reference TRBV2 and TRBJ2-7 gives the whole variable domain EPEVTQTPSHQVTQMGQEVILRCVPISNHLYFYWYRQILGQKVEFLVSFYNNEISEKSEIFDDQFSVERPDGSNFTLKIRSTKLEDSAMYFCASSEWFGTTYEQYFGPGTRLTVT.

Concerning this clone: Distinct nucleotide sequences in the sample also encode this CDR3. The chain links TRBV28 to TRBJ2-7, with D possibly being TRBD1 (6 bases). V lost 6 bases, J lost 1 base, and 13 bases lay in between. The CDR3 extends over 14 amino acids. In germline, CDR1 is MDHEN, CDR2 SYDVKM. CDR3 protein: CASSKTGSSYEQYF. The CDR3 nucleotides are TGTGCCAGCAGCAAAACAGGGTCTTCCTACGAGCAGTACTTC.

For this clone: At the DNA level, this CDR3 is encoded by other sequences in the same sample as well. This chain connects TRBV4-1 to TRBJ2-2; TRBD1 matches at 9 bases. Germline V gives CDR1 MGHRA, CDR2 YSYEKL. The CDR3 is made up of 14 amino acids. J gave up 6 bases and V 4 bases, and 3 bases lay outside the gene matches. The DNA of the CDR3 is TGCGCCAGCAGCCCTAGACAGGGGGCCGGGGAGCTGTTTTTT. Amino acid sequence: CASSPRQGAGELFF.

The CDR3 loop reads CASSDHYRGRGDYGYTF. DNA for the CDR3: TGTGCCAGCAGCGACCATTACAGGGGCAGAGGGGACTATGGCTACACCTTC. The chain is built from TRBV7-9 and TRBJ1-2; 7 positions agree with TRBD1. V was clipped by 5 bases and J by 3 bases; unmatched bases: 15. The CDR3 runs to 17 residues. Germline V gene lookup returns CDR1 SEHNR and CDR2 FQNEAQ (reference sequence).

This sequence joins TRBV7-8 and TRBJ2-1, with 13 bases that match TRBD2. Germline-derived CDR1 and CDR2 are SGHVS and FQNEAQ. V lost 5 bases and J lost 3; bases outside the gene matches: 7. This CDR3 spans 17 amino acids. In DNA form, the CDR3 reads TGTGCCAGCAGCCTTACTAGCGGGAGGGCCCACTACAATGAGCAGTTCTTC. This translates into CASSLTSGRAHYNEQFF.

The V and J genes are TRBV7-2 and TRBJ2-1, with D unresolved. Trimming left V 5 bases short and J 4 bases short, with 9 bases between. CDR3 size: 13 residues. Per germline, CDR1 SGHTA and CDR2 FQGNSA. The CDR3 here is CASSPHSYNEQFF. The DNA for the CDR3 is TGTGCCAGCAGCCCCCATAGTTACAATGAGCAGTTCTTC.

V gene TRBV27 combines with J gene TRBJ1-2; weak D call: TRBD1 (5 bases). The germline CDR1 and CDR2 sequences are MNHEY and SMNVEV (reference sequence). The CDR3 spans 15 residues. The V gene lost 6 bases and the J gene lost 2 bases, with 16 bases spanning the gap. For the CDR3, the DNA is TGTGCCAGCAGCCCACGTGGTGGGGGGAACTATGGCTACACCTTC. The encoded protein is CASSPRGGGNYGYTF.

V usage is TRBV7-9 and J usage is TRBJ1-2, with D uncertain. The CDR3 spans 13 residues. Trimming took off 3 bases at V and 8 bases at J, with 13 bases between the two ends. In germline, CDR1 is SEHNR, CDR2 FQNEAQ (reference sequence). CDR3 residues: CASSFPGKEGYTF. The CDR3, as DNA: TGTGCCAGCAGCTTTCCGGGGAAGGAAGGCTACACCTTC.

The V and J genes are TRBV21-1 and TRBJ1-4; TRBD1, the table's D call, lacks a check against the DNA. TRBV21-1 is marked as a pseudogene. CDR3 length: 16 amino acids. The DNA of the CDR3 is TGTGCCAGCAGCATAGCTTCCGGGACAGGTGACGAAAAACTGTTTTTT. It encodes CASSIASGTGDEKLFF.

CDR3 amino acids: CASRNVEQGGYEKLFF. CDR3 nucleotide sequence: TGCGCCAGCAGGAATGTAGAACAGGGGGGATATGAAAAACTGTTTTTT. The chain joins TRBV5-1 to TRBJ1-4, with TRBD1 matching over 8 bases. V was pared by 5 bases and J by 6 bases, with 12 bases of the junction left unmatched. CDR1 and CDR2 (germline): SGHRS, YFSETQ. CDR3 length: 16 amino acids. Full variable domain (rest looked up from reference TRBV5-1 and TRBJ1-4): KAGVTQTPRYLIKTRGQQVTLSCSPISGHRSVSWYQQTPGQGLQFLFEYFSETQRNKGNFPGRFSGRQFSNSRSEMNVSTLELGDSALYLCASRNVEQGGYEKLFFGSGTQLSVL.

The V gene is TRBV27, the J gene TRBJ2-1, with no clear D. Trimming pared 3 bases from V and 6 bases from J, leaving 12 bases between. CDR1 MNHEY and CDR2 SMNVEV come from the germline V gene (reference sequence). The CDR3 length is 14 residues. CDR3 in amino acids: CASSFGGKGNEQFF. The CDR3 region has the DNA TGTGCCAGCAGTTTTGGTGGTAAGGGCAATGAGCAGTTCTTC.

The rearrangement joins TRBV11-2 to TRBJ2-3; D call uncertain. The V end lost 4 bases, the J end lost 6 bases, and 11 bases lay between the germline ends. The length of the CDR3 is 13 residues. Germline assignment: CDR1 SGHAT and CDR2 FQNNGV. CDR3 nucleotide sequence: TGTGCCAGCAGCTCCCCGCTTTTGGATACGCAGTATTTT. Translating gives CASSSPLLDTQYF.

The V gene is TRBV7-2, the J gene TRBJ2-3; TRBD2 might be the D (6 bases). The CDR3 has 12 amino acids. V lost 5 bases to trimming and J lost 6 bases, with 9 bases between them. Germline CDR1 SGHTA, CDR2 FQGNSA. The CDR3: CASSPREDTQYF. CDR3 DNA: TGTGCCAGCAGCCCCCGGGAGGATACGCAGTATTTT.

The chain links TRBV28 to TRBJ2-7; 7 positions match TRBD2. The CDR3 length is 13 residues. The germline gives CDR1 MDHEN, CDR2 SYDVKM. Trimming at V came to 5 bases and at J to 5 bases, leaving 6 bases not matched to a gene. The CDR3 reads CASSLAGANEQYF. CDR3 coding DNA: TGTGCCAGCAGTCTGGCGGGAGCCAACGAGCAGTACTTC.

The genes are TRBV9 and TRBJ1-3, with D uncertain. Trimming removed 4 bases at V and 0 bases at J, with 14 bases between. CDR3 size: 16 residues. CDR1 and CDR2 from the germline V gene are SGDLS and YYNGEE. For the CDR3, the DNA is TGTGCCAGCAGCTCCATCGGGAGGAGCTCTGGAAACACCATATATTTT. Translating it yields CASSSIGRSSGNTIYF.

The chain recombines TRBV10-3 with TRBJ2-5; D call uncertain. From germline, CDR1 is ENHRY and CDR2 SYGVKD. V lost 4 bases and J 4 bases, leaving 16 bases between the germline ends. CDR3 length equals 15 residues. CDR3 nucleotides: TGTGCCATCAGTGCCCCTATGGCAGCTGTAGAGACCCAGTACTTC. It yields the protein CAISAPMAAVETQYF.

The chain couples TRBV6-5 to TRBJ2-5; D possibly corresponds to TRBD2 (5 bases). Germline V gives CDR1 MNHEY, CDR2 SVGAGI. This CDR3 has 13 residues. V lost 10 bases, J lost 5 bases, and 17 bases lay in between. The CDR3 here is CATVGGMGETQYF. The CDR3 nucleotides are TGTGCCACCGTCGGAGGCATGGGGGAGACCCAGTACTTC.

The chain has TRBV5-4 and TRBJ2-1, with 11 bases aligning to TRBD2. The CDR3 consists of 14 residues. Trimming at V came to 8 bases and at J to 8 bases, leaving 9 bases not matched to a gene. Germline V gene sequence: CDR1 SGHNT, CDR2 YYREEE (reference sequence). CDR3 coding DNA: TGTGCCAGTCTAGCGGGAGGCCCGGGGGATGAGCAGTTCTTC. Translation gives CASLAGGPGDEQFF.